This record concerns one TCR beta chain sequence. Its antigen is not identified. Sequencing was performed with immunoSEQ multiplex PCR; in TCRdb, only in-frame clones are kept and a portion is missing. This table holds about 33,000 clones, 90% found once. The sample originates from a study of T cells in localized non-small cell lung cancer. Study-wide results and limits: Detection in adjacent lung was observed for a median around 59 of the top 100 tumor clones. The tumor had only one region sequenced, so heterogeneity remains possible. Clonality peaked in uninvolved adjacent lung rather than tumor.

The CDR3 runs to 15 residues. V lost 6 bases and J 10 bases, leaving 21 bases between the germline ends. CDR1 is MGHDK, CDR2 SYGVNS, per germline. The source material was peripheral blood, sampled before any cancer treatment. The chain recombines TRBV25-1 with TRBJ1-4, with D possibly matching TRBD1 (6 bases). The receptor comes from a man aged 40 to 70 with stage I lung adenocarcinoma. Here the CDR3 reads CASRGLGTLGAKLFF. The CDR3 DNA reads as TGTGCCAGCAGGGGCCTCGGGACTCTGGGGGCAAAACTGTTTTTT.